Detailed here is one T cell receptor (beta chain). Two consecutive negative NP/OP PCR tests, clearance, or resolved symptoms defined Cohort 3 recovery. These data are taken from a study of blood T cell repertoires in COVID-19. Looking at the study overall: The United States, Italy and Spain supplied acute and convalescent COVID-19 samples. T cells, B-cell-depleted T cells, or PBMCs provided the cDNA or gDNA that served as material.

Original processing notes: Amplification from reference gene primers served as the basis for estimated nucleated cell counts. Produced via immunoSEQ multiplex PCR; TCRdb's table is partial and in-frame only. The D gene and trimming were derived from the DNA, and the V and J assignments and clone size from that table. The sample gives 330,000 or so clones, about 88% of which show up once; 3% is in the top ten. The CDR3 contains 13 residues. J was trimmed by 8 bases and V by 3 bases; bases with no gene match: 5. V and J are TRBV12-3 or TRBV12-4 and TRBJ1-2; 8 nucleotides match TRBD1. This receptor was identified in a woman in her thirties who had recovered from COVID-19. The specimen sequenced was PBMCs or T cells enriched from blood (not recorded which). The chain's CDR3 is CASSFDRGNGYTF. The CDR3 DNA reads TGTGCCAGCAGTTTTGACAGGGGAAACGGCTACACCTTC.